This TCR beta chain was recorded in a study of long-term antiretroviral therapy in people with HIV. The CDR3 contains 19 residues. V lost 0 bases and J lost 1; bases outside the gene matches: 5. Germline lookup yields CDR1 SGHDN and CDR2 FVKESK. This was the immunoSEQ v3.0 assay at survey level. Sequencing was performed with immunoSEQ multiplex PCR; in TCRdb, only in-frame clones are kept and a portion is missing. The table shows 25,000 to 40,000 clones, with about 98% occurring only once. Each HIV participant was treated in the United States. The rearrangement joins TRBV14 to TRBJ2-6, with TRBD2 matching 11 bases. This receptor was obtained from a man between 25 and 39 years old with HIV. The specimen was unsorted PBMCs, collected 7.6 years after starting antiretroviral therapy. DNA for the CDR3: TGTGCCAGCAGCCAAGACCTAGCGGGGGGTTGGTCTGGGGCCAACGTCCTGACTTTC. Amino acid sequence: CASSQDLAGGWSGANVLTF.